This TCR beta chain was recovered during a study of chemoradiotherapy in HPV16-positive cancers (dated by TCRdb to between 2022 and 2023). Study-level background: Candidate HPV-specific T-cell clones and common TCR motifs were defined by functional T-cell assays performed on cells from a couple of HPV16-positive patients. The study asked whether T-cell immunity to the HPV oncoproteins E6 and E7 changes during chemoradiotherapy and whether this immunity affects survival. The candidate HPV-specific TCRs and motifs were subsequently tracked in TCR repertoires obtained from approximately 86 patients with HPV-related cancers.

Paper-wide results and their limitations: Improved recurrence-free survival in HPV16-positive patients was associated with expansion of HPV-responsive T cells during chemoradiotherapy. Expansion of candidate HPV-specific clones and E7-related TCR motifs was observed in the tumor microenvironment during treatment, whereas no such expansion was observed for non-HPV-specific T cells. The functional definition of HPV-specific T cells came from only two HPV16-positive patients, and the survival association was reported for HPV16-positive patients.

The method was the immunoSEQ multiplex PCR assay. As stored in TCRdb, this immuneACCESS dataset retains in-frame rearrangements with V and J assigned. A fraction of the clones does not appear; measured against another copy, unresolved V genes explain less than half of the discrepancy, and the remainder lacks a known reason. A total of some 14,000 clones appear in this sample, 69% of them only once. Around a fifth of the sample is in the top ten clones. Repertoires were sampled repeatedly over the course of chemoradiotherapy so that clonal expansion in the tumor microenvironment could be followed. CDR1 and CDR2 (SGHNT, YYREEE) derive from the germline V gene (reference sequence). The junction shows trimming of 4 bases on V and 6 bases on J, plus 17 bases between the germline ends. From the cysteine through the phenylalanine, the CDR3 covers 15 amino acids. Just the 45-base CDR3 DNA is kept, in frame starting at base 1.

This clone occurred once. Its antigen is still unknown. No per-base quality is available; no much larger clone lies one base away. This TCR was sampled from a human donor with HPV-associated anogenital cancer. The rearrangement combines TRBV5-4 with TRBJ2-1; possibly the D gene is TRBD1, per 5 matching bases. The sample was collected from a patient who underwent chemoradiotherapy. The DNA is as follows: TGTGCCAGCAGCCAAGCAGACAGAGCCTTCAATGAGCAGTTCTTC. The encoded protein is CASSQADRAFNEQFF.